Below, 8 T cell receptor beta chains from the same sample are listed, as sequenced in a study of T cell changes during pregnancy in multiple sclerosis. TCRdb's copy holds only in-frame clones and misses some; the assay was immunoSEQ multiplex PCR. The table has tens of thousands of clones, roughly 94% seen once. Sequencing was performed on CD4+ T cells from peripheral blood mononuclear cells, taken in the first trimester of pregnancy. These receptors originate from a female donor with multiple sclerosis, enrolled in a pregnancy study.

J is TRBJ1-6 and V is TRBV6-5, with D perhaps matching TRBD1 (5 bases). Trimming left V 6 bases short and J 8 bases short, with 14 bases between. This CDR3 has 14 amino acids. Germline V CDR1 and CDR2: MNHEY, SVGAGI. Written as DNA, the CDR3 is TGTGCCAGCAGGTGGACAAGCACCGATTCACCCCTCCACTTT. Amino acid sequence: CASRWTSTDSPLHF.

This rearrangement joins TRBV19 to TRBJ1-5, with D perhaps matching TRBD1 (5 bases). This CDR3 has 15 residues. V was shortened by 5 bases and J by 4 bases, with 15 bases between the two germline ends. Germline V gene sequence: CDR1 LNHDA, CDR2 SQIVND (reference sequence). CDR3 in amino acids: CASSLHWTKNQPQHF. The CDR3 coding sequence is TGTGCCAGTAGTCTCCACTGGACAAAAAATCAGCCCCAGCATTTT.

This clone has only one observation. The DNA of the CDR3 is TGTGCCAGCAGTTTATGGGGGGGAGAATATGGCTACACCTTC. Amino acid sequence: CASSLWGGEYGYTF. This chain uses TRBV27 with TRBJ1-2, with a tentative D call TRBD1 (5 bases). The V end lost 1 base, the J end lost 5 bases, and 11 bases lay between the germline ends. The CDR3 sequence is 14 residues long. The germline V gene encodes CDR1 MNHEY and CDR2 SMNVEV (reference sequence).

The V and J genes are TRBV6-1 and TRBJ2-7; D might be TRBD2 (5 bases). The CDR3 loop spans 13 amino acids. Trimming cost V 10 bases and J 3 bases, with 16 bases left between them. The germline V gene has CDR1 MNHNS and CDR2 SASEGT. This chain's CDR3 is CATTTGGLYEQYF. DNA of the CDR3: TGTGCCACCACGACCGGAGGACTCTACGAGCAGTACTTC.

J is TRBJ1-2 and V is TRBV18; tentative D call: TRBD1 (6 bases). The germline V and J ends were trimmed by 1 base and 6 bases, with 12 bases remaining between them. Germline assignment: CDR1 KGHSH and CDR2 LQKENI. CDR3 length equals 14 residues. The CDR3 region is CASSPQQGIDGYTF. The CDR3 region has the DNA TGTGCCAGCTCACCACAACAGGGAATAGATGGCTACACCTTC. Variable domain in full (rest from reference TRBV18 and TRBJ1-2): NAGVMQNPRHLVRRRGQEARLRCSPMKGHSHVYWYRQLPEEGLKFMVYLQKENIIDESGMPKERFSAEFPKEGPSILRIQQVVRGDSAAYFCASSPQQGIDGYTFGSGTRLTVV.

The chain employs TRBV11-2 and TRBJ1-4, with D unclear. This CDR3 spans 12 amino acids. CDR1 is SGHAT and CDR2 is FQNNGV in the germline V gene. V lost 5 bases and J lost 8, with 9 bases in between. The CDR3 sequence is CASSPGREKLFF. The CDR3 coding sequence is TGTGCCAGCAGCCCGGGGAGGGAAAAACTGTTTTTT.

The chain uses TRBV19 and TRBJ1-1, with no clear D. V lost 2 bases to trimming and J lost 1 base, with 8 bases between them. The CDR3 runs 14 residues. The germline V gene encodes CDR1 LNHDA and CDR2 SQIVND (reference sequence). In DNA form, the CDR3 reads TGTGCCAGTAGTATAAGTAACGGGAACACTGAAGCTTTCTTT. The encoded protein is CASSISNGNTEAFF.

The CDR3 DNA reads TGTGCCAGCAGTTACGTCGGACAGATACAAGAGACCCAGTACTTC. It specifies CASSYVGQIQETQYF. The chain recombines TRBV6-5 with TRBJ2-5; a weak D match, TRBD1 (6 bases). CDR3 length: 15 residues. Between the trimmed V and J ends, which lost 2 bases and 2 bases, there was a span of 12 bases. Germline assignment: CDR1 MNHEY and CDR2 SVGAGI.